This T cell receptor (beta chain) stems from a study of blood T cells in healthy people across ages (dated by TCRdb to the mid-2010s). General notes on the study: In model experiments, template switching captured about one uniquely barcoded TCR beta cDNA molecule for every two T cells. To track age-related changes in TCR beta repertoire diversity, the study relied on deep sequencing normalized with unique cDNA molecular identifiers. Four age groups were formed from the donors: young (average about 16 years), middle-aged (approximately 41), aged (roughly 56) and long-lived (about 75). To avoid experimental bias, donors of different ages were distributed randomly across sequencing lanes. The study analyzed two additional independent replicas of 1 million unique cDNA reads from the same blood draw for two donors, one aged 18 to 30 and one aged 80 or older. On the study overall, not on this receptor specifically: Because profiling used bulk unsorted PBMCs, naive and antigen-experienced compartments could not be compared conclusively. The long-lived group showed more naive CD4+ T cells, fewer expanded clones and increased TCR diversity than the aged group, suggesting age selection. Estimates of total diversity based on one million sequenced T cells were regarded as lower bounds and as underestimates. A strong correlation was found between observed TCR beta diversity and the percentage of naive T cells measured by flow cytometry. The CMV infection status of donors was not known, potentially confounding age-related changes in expanded clonotypes. Observed TCR beta diversity per million T cells fell roughly linearly with age, and a significant reduction was already apparent by age around 44.

The roughly 38 donors, aged 6 to 90 years, were systemically healthy Caucasian individuals from Russia. Roughly 11 milliliters of peripheral blood were drawn from each donor into EDTA-treated Vacutainer tubes. Ficoll-Paque density-gradient centrifugation was used to isolate PBMCs, with at least 7 million per sample. Total RNA, at least 5.5 micrograms per sample, was extracted from PBMCs with Trizol reagent. The percentages of naive CD45RAhigh/CD27high T cells were determined by flow cytometry on a PBMC aliquot from every donor. This clonotype was recorded a few times. Its antigen is currently not known. No base qualities exist here, and no much larger clone lies one base off it. Trimming at the junction amounts to 5 bases on V and 4 bases on J, and the germline ends lie 18 bases apart. The CDR3 covers 16 residues, taking in both the cysteine and the phenylalanine. Left in the record is the CDR3 DNA by itself, 48 bases read in frame from the first base.

Libraries came from 5' RACE. TCRdb lists the instrument as Illumina HiSeq 2500. A second roughly 6 to 12 cycle PCR used a sample-barcoded 5' primer and a J-beta primer mix. Each TCR beta cDNA molecule received a unique molecular identifier from a template-switch 5' adaptor carrying 12 random nucleotides. At least 3 million CDR3-containing paired-end reads were obtained from each sample. All of the RNA was converted into first-strand cDNA using the Mint cDNA synthesis kit, with a TRBC-specific oligonucleotide serving as the primer. All cDNA was treated with uracil-DNA glycosylase and then went through a first 18-cycle PCR with the universal primers M1SS and BC2_uni_R. Turning to the authors' computational methods: For normalization, 1 million high-quality reads, each with a distinct molecular identifier, were randomly selected from each sample. Instead of being binned into consensus sequences, reads that shared molecular identifiers were thrown out. MiTCR, run with a Q25 quality threshold and the strictest error-elimination algorithm, handled CDR3 identification, clonotype clustering and error correction. A nonparametric unseen species model using Euler transformation provided a lower-bound estimate of total TCR beta diversity. The public sequencing data were trimmed at Q25 with fastp and processed into clonotypes with MiXCR by TCRdb, which kept only in-frame beta chains. Every entry covers one CDR3 protein and lists the most common genes and DNA from its rows. TCRdb, not the original authors, processed these V and J calls. Present in this sample are about 640,000 distinct CDR3 sequences, roughly 53% of which were seen just once. Jointly, the top ten make up 35% to 40% of the sample.

The clonotype comes from a man in his fifties or sixties in good health. The chain couples TRBV12-3 or TRBV12-4 to TRBJ1-5; the D region possibly corresponds to TRBD1 (5 bases align). Sequencing input: blood. CDR3 sequence: CASSLQRQTTNQPQHF. The DNA is TGTGCCAGCAGTCTCCAACGACAGACTACAAATCAGCCCCAGCATTTT.